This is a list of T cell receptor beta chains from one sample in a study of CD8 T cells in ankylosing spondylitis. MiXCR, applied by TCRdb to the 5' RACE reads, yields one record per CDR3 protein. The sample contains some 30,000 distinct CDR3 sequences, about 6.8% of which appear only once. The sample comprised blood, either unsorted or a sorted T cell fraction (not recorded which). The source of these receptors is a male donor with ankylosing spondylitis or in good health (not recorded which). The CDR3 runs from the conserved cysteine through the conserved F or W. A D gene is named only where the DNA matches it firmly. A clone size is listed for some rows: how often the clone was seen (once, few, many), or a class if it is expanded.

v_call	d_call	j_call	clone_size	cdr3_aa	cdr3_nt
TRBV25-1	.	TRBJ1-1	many	CASSRNTEAFF	TGTGCCAGCAGTCGGAACACTGAAGCTTTCTTT
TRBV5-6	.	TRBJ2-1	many	CASSSSREQFF	TGTGCCAGCAGCTCCAGTCGGGAGCAGTTCTTC
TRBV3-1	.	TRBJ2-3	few	CASSQEDLWQPQDTDTQYF	TGTGCCAGCAGCCAAGAAGACCTTTGGCAGCCCCAGGACACAGATACGCAGTATTTT
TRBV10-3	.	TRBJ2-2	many	CAISGGLNTGELFF	TGTGCCATCAGTGGTGGGTTGAACACCGGGGAGCTGTTTTTT
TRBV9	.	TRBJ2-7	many	CASSGGQLSSYEQYF	TGTGCCAGCAGCGGAGGGCAGTTAAGCTCCTACGAGCAGTACTTC
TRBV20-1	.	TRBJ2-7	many	CSARDPLGGLDEQYF	TGCAGTGCTAGAGACCCTCTCGGAGGCTTGGACGAGCAGTACTTC
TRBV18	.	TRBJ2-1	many	CASRRENEQFF	TGTGCCAGCCGGAGGGAAAATGAGCAGTTCTTC
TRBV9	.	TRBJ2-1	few	CASSVVEGEQFF	TGTGCCAGCAGCGTAGTCGAGGGTGAGCAGTTCTTC
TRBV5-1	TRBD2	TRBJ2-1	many	CASSLTSGRDSYNEQFF	TGCGCCAGCAGCCTTACTAGCGGGAGGGACTCCTACAATGAGCAGTTCTTC
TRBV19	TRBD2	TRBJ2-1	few	CASTSSSGRAGTGEQFF	TGTGCCAGTACCTCATCTAGCGGGAGGGCTGGGACCGGTGAGCAGTTCTTC
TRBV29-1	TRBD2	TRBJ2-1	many	CSVALAGGGEQFF	TGCAGCGTTGCCCTAGCGGGAGGAGGGGAGCAGTTCTTC
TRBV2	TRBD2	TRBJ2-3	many	CASRDGRWSGDTQYF	TGTGCCAGCAGGGACGGGAGGTGGAGTGGAGATACGCAGTATTTT
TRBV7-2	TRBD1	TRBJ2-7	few	CASSLGGQGYEQYF	TGTGCCAGCAGCTTAGGGGGACAGGGCTACGAGCAGTACTTC
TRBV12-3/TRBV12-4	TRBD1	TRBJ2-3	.	CASSLLQGHTQYF	TGTGCCAGCAGTCTCTTACAGGGGCATACGCAGTATTTT
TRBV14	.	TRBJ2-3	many	CASSRGPTRTDTQYF	TGTGCCAGCAGCCGCGGACCGACACGGACAGATACGCAGTATTTT